These 21 T cell receptor beta chains were sequenced from one sample in a study of tumor-infiltrating lymphocytes in primary liver carcinoma. Germline DNA was also extracted, with blood RNA taken from unsorted whole blood. From about 530 ng total RNA, TCR beta cDNA was generated with a primer in the constant region. Sequencing libraries for TCR beta derived from three nested multiplex PCR rounds that used slightly modified ARM-PCR. Forward primers for TRBV1-TRBV30 and a C-beta reverse primer served the first two PCR rounds, at 10 cycles each. TCRdb recomputed calls from the multiplex PCR reads with MiXCR, one row per CDR3 protein. The table has 330,000 or so distinct CDR3 sequences, approximately 65% seen once; the top ten hold roughly 6%. The sequenced material came from peripheral blood. These receptors all stem from a man between 35 and 55 years old with primary liver carcinoma and hepatitis B virus infection.

The genes are TRBV11-2 and TRBJ2-2; 11 bases align to TRBD2. The CDR3 extends over 19 amino acids. With V trimmed by 0 bases and J by 3 bases, 9 bases remained unmatched. Germline CDR1 SGHAT, CDR2 FQNNGV. In DNA, the CDR3 is TGTGCCAGCAGCTTAGATTCTAGCGGGAGGACCTTCGACACCGGGGAGCTGTTTTTT. It encodes CASSLDSSGRTFDTGELFF. Based on the CDR3 plus reference TRBV11-2 and TRBJ2-2, the full variable domain is EAGVAQSPRYKIIEKRQSVAFWCNPISGHATLYWYQQILGQGPKLLIQFQNNGVVDDSQLPKDRFSAERLKGVDSTLKIQPAKLEDSAVYLCASSLDSSGRTFDTGELFFGEGSRLTVL.

Concerning this clonotype: The germline gene is not matched at one end of the junction; a read error may be the cause. The chain recombines TRBV6-5 with TRBJ2-1; 8 bases agree with TRBD2. Germline-derived CDR1 and CDR2 are MNHEY and SVGAGI. This CDR3 comprises 14 residues. The CDR3 loop reads CVSSLSGKCNEQFF. CDR3 DNA sequence: TGTGTCAGCAGCCTTAGCGGGAAATGTAATGAGCAGTTCTTC.

This clonotype occurred once. A much larger clone is a single base away; this may be a read error. The chain recombines TRBV6-6 with TRBJ2-3; D call uncertain. Germline CDR1 reads MNHNY; CDR2 reads SVGAGI (reference sequence). The CDR3 totals 17 residues. The CDR3 is CASSYLNIRHDTDTEYF. The CDR3 region has the DNA TGTGCCAGCAGTTACCTCAACATTAGACATGACACAGATACGGAGTATTTT.

To note about this clonotype: An end of the junction does not agree with germline; a read error may underlie this. The V call is TRBV14, the J call TRBJ2-7; D not resolved. Germline-derived CDR1 and CDR2 are SGHDN and FVKESK. This CDR3 comprises 13 residues. CDR3 DNA sequence: TGTGCCAGCTGCCAAGGTCCCCGAGTCGAGCAGTACTTC. This translates into CASCQGPRVEQYF.

The chain links TRBV11-2 to TRBJ2-3; D may be TRBD1 (5 bases). CDR3 length: 13 amino acids. Looked up from germline, CDR1 is SGHAT and CDR2 is FQNNGV. Trimming stripped 6 bases from V and 11 bases from J, with 18 bases between. The CDR3 nucleotides are TGTGCCAGCAGAAGGGGTAGCTCAGGTATGCAGTATTTT. Its translation is CASRRGSSGMQYF.

About this clonotype: A junction end diverges from the germline sequence, so it may reflect a read error. The rearrangement links TRBV12-3 or TRBV12-4 to TRBJ1-2; maybe TRBD1 (5 bases). The CDR3 contains 14 residues. CDR3 in DNA: TGTGCCAACAGTTTCGGGACTTCGGCGGAGGGCTACACCTTC. The encoded protein is CANSFGTSAEGYTF.

The V call is TRBV11-2, the J call TRBJ2-1, with TRBD2 matching 7 bases. The CDR3 runs 21 residues. The junction had 21 bases not matched to a gene; V was cut back by 2 bases and J by 2 bases. In germline, CDR1 is SGHAT, CDR2 FQNNGV. The CDR3: CASSLSLPGLLDQPAYNEQFF. CDR3 DNA: TGTGCCAGCAGCTTATCCTTGCCGGGACTACTGGACCAACCTGCCTACAATGAGCAGTTCTTC.

The gene calls are TRBV12-3 or TRBV12-4 and TRBJ2-1; D is possibly TRBD2 (6 bases). This CDR3 has 15 amino acids. CDR3 bases: TGTGTCAGTGGTGGAGGGTCTACCCAGAGCAATGAGCAGTTCTTC. It codes for CVSGGGSTQSNEQFF.

In regard to this clonotype: The germline gene is not matched at one end of the junction; a read error may be the cause. The chain combines TRBV11-2 with TRBJ2-7, with TRBD2 identical over 13 bases. The CDR3 consists of 18 residues. CDR1 SGHAT and CDR2 FQNNGV come from the germline V gene. The CDR3 loop reads CASSWQDSRTSGSYGQYF. CDR3 DNA: TGTGCCAGCAGCTGGCAGGACAGCCGGACTAGCGGGAGTTACGGGCAGTATTTC.

This clonotype occurred many times. The chain combines TRBV6-1 with TRBJ1-6; perhaps TRBD1 as D (5 bases). V was trimmed by 6 bases and J by 8 bases, leaving 17 bases between them. CDR1 and CDR2 (germline): MNHNS, SASEGT. This CDR3 has 15 residues. The CDR3 loop is CASSLPGTDDSPLHF. DNA of the CDR3: TGTGCCAGCAGCCTGCCCGGGACGGATGATTCACCCCTCCACTTT.

Only a few counts were recorded for this clonotype. This may come from a read error, since a much larger clone is one base off. The chain employs TRBV11-2 and TRBJ2-3; TRBD1 might be the D (6 bases). With 8 bases removed from V and 6 bases from J, the gap between germline ends came to 21 bases. Germline V gene data show CDR1 as SGHAT and CDR2 as FQNNGV. The CDR3 sequence is 15 residues long. CDR3 in amino acids: CASDLEQGRSDTQYF. In DNA form, the CDR3 reads TGTGCCAGCGACCTAGAACAGGGACGATCTGATACGCAGTATTTT.

Concerning this clonotype: A much larger clone differs by one base, so this may be a read error. The J gene is TRBJ1-5, the V gene TRBV6-2 or TRBV6-3; D uncertain. V lost 5 bases, J lost 3 bases, and 11 bases lay in between. The germline V gene has CDR1 MNHEY and CDR2 SVGEGT. The CDR3 sequence is 14 residues long. The CDR3 here is CASSHVESNQPQHF. CDR3 nucleotides: TGTGCCAGCAGTCACGTCGAGTCCAATCAGCCCCAGCATTTT.

V usage is TRBV29-1 and J usage is TRBJ1-4; 7 positions agree with TRBD1. Germline loops: CDR1 SQVTM, CDR2 ANQGSEA. CDR3 size: 13 residues. J was trimmed by 7 bases and V by 8 bases; bases with no gene match: 10. In DNA form, the CDR3 reads TGCAGCTTTGGGGCAGGGGGGCGTGAAAAACTGTTTTTT. As protein: CSFGAGGREKLFF. Full variable domain (outside the CDR3, taken from reference TRBV29-1 and TRBJ1-4): SAVISQKPSRDICQRGTSLTIQCQVDSQVTMMFWYRQQPGQSLTLIATANQGSEATYESGFVIDKFPISRPNLTFSTLTVSNMSPEDSSIYLCSFGAGGREKLFFGSGTQLSVL.

In the case of this clonotype: One end of the junction does not line up with germline, which may come from a read error. This sequence joins TRBV6-5 and TRBJ1-2; 9 bases fit TRBD1. The CDR3 runs 14 residues. Per germline, CDR1 MNHEY and CDR2 SVGAGI. The CDR3 sequence: CVSTSPGQGYGYTF. CDR3 coding DNA: TGTGTCAGCACTTCTCCGGGACAGGGCTATGGCTACACCTTC.

Comment on this clonotype: With a much larger clone just one base away, this may be a read error. It is likely a read error, because the conserved phenylalanine at the end of the CDR3 is missing. The chain has TRBV6-1 and TRBJ2-5, with D perhaps matching TRBD1 (6 bases). There are 17 residues in the CDR3. Germline V CDR1 and CDR2: MNHNS, SASEGT. The V end was cut by 0 bases, the J end by 5 bases, with 19 bases between. The CDR3 DNA sequence: TGTGCCAGCAGTGAAGCGAGCCTTACGACAGGTCACGAGACCCAGTACCTC. It yields the protein CASSEASLTTGHETQYL.

About this clonotype itself: One end of the junction fails to match germline, which may point to a read error. This chain links TRBV4-2 with TRBJ2-1; D gene unclear. CDR3 size: 12 residues. Germline V gives CDR1 LGHNA, CDR2 YNFKEQ. The CDR3 region has the DNA TGTGCCAGCAGCCAAAACTACAGTGAGCAGTTCTTC. Residues: CASSQNYSEQFF.

The chain links TRBV12-3 or TRBV12-4 to TRBJ1-5; D perhaps matches TRBD1 (6 bases). The J call could be wrong; TRBJ2-3 is a better fit for the DNA end. The length of the CDR3 is 15 residues. CDR3 in amino acids: CASSSSSDSRRPQYF. CDR3 coding DNA: TGTGCCAGCAGTTCTTCCTCGGACAGTAGACGGCCCCAGTATTTT.

The table lists this clonotype with a few counts. A read error may explain this, as a much larger clone is one base away. The rearrangement joins TRBV29-1 to TRBJ2-1; D is undetermined. This CDR3 region has 14 residues. Germline V gene lookup returns CDR1 SQVTM and CDR2 ANQGSEA. The CDR3 spells CSIETDRRYNEQFF. Here the CDR3 DNA reads TGCAGCATTGAAACGGACCGCCGCTACAATGAGCAGTTCTTC.

There are many counts of this clonotype. The chain uses TRBV6-1 and TRBJ2-1; the D call may be TRBD1 or TRBD2 (5 bases each). The CDR3 has 14 amino acids. Looked up from germline, CDR1 is MNHNS and CDR2 is SASEGT. V lost 1 base and J 6 bases, leaving 10 bases between the germline ends. CDR3 sequence: CASSEEWGSNEQFF. The CDR3 nucleotides read TGTGCCAGCAGTGAAGAGTGGGGGAGCAATGAGCAGTTCTTC.

The chain links TRBV12-3 or TRBV12-4 to TRBJ1-1; TRBD1 agrees at 8 bases. The V and J ends lost 1 base and 4 bases, in that order; junction bases with no gene match: 2. This CDR3 has 14 residues. The CDR3 loop is CASSLDRGTTEAFF. The DNA of the CDR3 is TGTGCCAGCAGTTTAGACAGGGGGACCACTGAAGCTTTCTTT.

This clonotype was picked up a small number of times. Its ends do not fully match the called genes, so a read error is possible. This sequence joins TRBV29-1 and TRBJ2-5; 11 nucleotides match TRBD1. The CDR3 covers 15 residues. Germline V lookup: CDR1 SQVTM, CDR2 ANQGSEA. The CDR3: CTVEADRGRAETQYF. The CDR3 coding sequence is TGCACCGTTGAAGCGGACAGGGGGCGAGCAGAGACCCAGTACTTC.